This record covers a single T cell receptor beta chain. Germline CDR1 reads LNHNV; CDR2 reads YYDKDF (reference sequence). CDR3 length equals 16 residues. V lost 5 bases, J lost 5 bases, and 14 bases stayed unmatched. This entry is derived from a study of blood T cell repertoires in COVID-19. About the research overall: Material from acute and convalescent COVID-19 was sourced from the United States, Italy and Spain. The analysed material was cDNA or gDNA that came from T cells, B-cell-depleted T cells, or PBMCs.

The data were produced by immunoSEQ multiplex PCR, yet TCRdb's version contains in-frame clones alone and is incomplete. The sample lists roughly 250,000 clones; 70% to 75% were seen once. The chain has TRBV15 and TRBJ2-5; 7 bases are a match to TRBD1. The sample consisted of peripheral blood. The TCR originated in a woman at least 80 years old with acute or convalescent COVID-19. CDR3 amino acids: CATSGNRNRGGETQYF. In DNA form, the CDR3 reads TGTGCCACCAGCGGGAACCGAAACAGGGGCGGGGAGACCCAGTACTTC.